This T cell receptor beta chain was identified during a study of blood T cell repertoires in COVID-19. For the study at large: Some COVID-19 samples were acute and others convalescent; all came from the United States, Italy and Spain. T cells, B-cell-depleted T cells, or PBMCs provided the cDNA or gDNA that served as material.

Data came from immunoSEQ multiplex PCR; TCRdb stores just in-frame clones and leaves some out. The table includes 300,000 to 350,000 clones, roughly 90% detected once. The study drew participants aged roughly 18 to 95 years from about two dozen US areas. This CDR3 region has 16 residues. Germline V gives CDR1 SNHLY, CDR2 FYNNEI. V was pared by 4 bases and J by 3 bases, with 18 bases between. The TCR sequence derives from a woman aged 25 to 45 who had recovered from COVID-19. The sequenced sample consisted of PBMCs or T cells enriched from blood (not recorded which). The rearrangement links TRBV2 to TRBJ2-5, with a possible D match to TRBD2 (6 bases). This CDR3 reads CASSVGSRGTEETQYF. CDR3 nucleotide sequence: TGTGCCAGCAGTGTAGGCTCTCGGGGGACCGAAGAGACCCAGTACTTC.